A single sample is the source of the 15 T cell receptor beta chains below, sequenced in a study of CD4+ T cells in melanoma. Only in-frame clones appear in the TCRdb table, and some are missing; sequencing was by immunoSEQ multiplex PCR. The sample shows around 100,000 clones, 80% to 95% of them seen only once. Sequencing was done on a sample of peripheral blood. The receptors originated from a human donor with melanoma.

The rearrangement uses TRBV6-1 and TRBJ1-5, with D possibly matching TRBD1 (6 bases). Germline V gives CDR1 MNHNS, CDR2 SASEGT. The length of the CDR3 is 17 residues. V dropped 1 base and J dropped 2 bases, with 15 bases sitting between them. As DNA, the CDR3 is TGTGCCAGCAGTGAAGGAACAGGGAGTCGGCGCAATCAGCCCCAGCATTTT. Translated: CASSEGTGSRRNQPQHF.

This chain uses TRBV4-3 with TRBJ2-7, with 9 nucleotides matching TRBD1. The germline V gene has CDR1 LGHNA and CDR2 YSLEER. Trimming cost V 3 bases and J 6 bases; bases outside gene matches: 6. CDR3 size: 14 residues. The CDR3 DNA sequence: TGCGCCAGCAGCCAGGGGGACAGGGCGGGCGAGCAGTACTTC. Its translation is CASSQGDRAGEQYF.

This chain links TRBV18 with TRBJ1-2; TRBD1 matches at 7 bases. Trimming took 0 bases from V and 8 from J; bases not matched to a gene: 9. The CDR3 totals 15 residues. Per germline, CDR1 KGHSH and CDR2 LQKENI. CDR3 in DNA: TGTGCCAGCTCACCACCGAAGGGGACAGTGGGGGGCTACACCTTC. This codes for CASSPPKGTVGGYTF.

The V call is TRBV20-1, the J call TRBJ2-7; D not resolved. Germline V gene lookup returns CDR1 DFQATT and CDR2 SNEGSKA (reference sequence). The CDR3 is 11 amino acids. Trimming removed 2 bases from V and 3 bases from J, with 5 bases in between. The CDR3 spells CSARSGYEQYF. The CDR3 DNA sequence: TGCAGTGCTAGATCAGGCTACGAGCAGTACTTC.

This chain joins TRBV5-1 and TRBJ1-2; D gene uncertain. V shed 4 bases and J shed 8 bases, with 12 bases lying between them. Looked up from germline, CDR1 is SGHRS and CDR2 is YFSETQ. This CDR3 has 12 residues. The CDR3 sequence: CASSPEGYGYTF. CDR3 DNA sequence: TGCGCCAGCAGCCCGGAAGGGTACGGCTACACCTTC.

This chain uses TRBV5-1 with TRBJ2-5; no clear D gene. V dropped 4 bases and J dropped 0 bases, with 10 bases sitting between them. The CDR3 is 14 residues long. In germline, CDR1 is SGHRS, CDR2 YFSETQ. For the CDR3, the DNA is TGCGCCAGCAGCCCCAATACGTACCAAGAGACCCAGTACTTC. Its translation: CASSPNTYQETQYF.

This sequence joins TRBV5-1 and TRBJ1-1; 7 bases match TRBD1. Germline-derived CDR1 and CDR2 are SGHRS and YFSETQ. The ends lost 6 bases at V and 1 base at J; junction bases unmatched: 12. CDR3 size: 16 residues. The CDR3 reads CASKRGYRGGNTEAFF. CDR3 nucleotide sequence: TGCGCCAGCAAGAGAGGGTACAGGGGAGGGAACACTGAAGCTTTCTTT.

The chain joins TRBV6-5 to TRBJ1-2, with D perhaps TRBD1 (6 bases). The CDR3 length is 14 residues. The V gene lost 5 bases and the J gene lost 5 bases, with 15 bases spanning the gap. Germline CDR1 is MNHEY and CDR2 is SVGAGI. This CDR3 is CASSPRTVVYGYTF. CDR3 nucleotide sequence: TGTGCCAGCAGTCCTCGGACAGTCGTTTATGGCTACACCTTC.

The CDR3, as DNA: TGCAGCGTTGCACGGACTGGGGCTGAAGCTTTCTTT. Encoded protein: CSVARTGAEAFF. The chain has TRBV29-1 and TRBJ1-1; D gene uncertain. CDR3 size: 12 residues. V was trimmed by 4 bases and J by 6 bases, leaving 12 bases between them. Germline V lookup: CDR1 SQVTM, CDR2 ANQGSEA.

This chain joins TRBV7-2 and TRBJ2-3; 10 bases agree with TRBD2. The CDR3 is 17 amino acids. After removal of 1 base from V and 4 bases from J, the junction contained 8 bases not matched to a gene. Germline V gene data show CDR1 as SGHTA and CDR2 as FQGNSA. The CDR3, as DNA: TGTGCCAGCAGCTTAGGACTAGCGGGCGGGGGTGCAGATACGCAGTATTTT. This codes for CASSLGLAGGGADTQYF.

Only one count was recorded for this clone. The chain recombines TRBV7-9 with TRBJ2-3; a weak D match, TRBD1 (6 bases). The CDR3 loop spans 14 amino acids. CDR1 is SEHNR and CDR2 is FQNEAQ in the germline V gene (reference sequence). Trimming cost V 5 bases and J 3 bases, with 12 bases left between them. The CDR3 DNA sequence: TGTGCCAGCAGCCACCCGAGGGGGACAGATACGCAGTATTTT. Encoded protein: CASSHPRGTDTQYF. Combining the CDR3 with reference TRBV7-9 and TRBJ2-3 gives the whole variable domain DTGVSQNPRHKITKRGQNVTFRCDPISEHNRLYWYRQTLGQGPEFLTYFQNEAQLEKSRLLSDRFSAERPKGSFSTLEIQRTEQGDSAMYLCASSHPRGTDTQYFGPGTRLTVL.

The CDR3 sequence: CASRYRGRITEAFF. The CDR3 DNA reads TGTGCCAGCAGGTACAGGGGGCGTATCACTGAAGCTTTCTTT. V and J are TRBV27 and TRBJ1-1; 9 bases map to TRBD1. V dropped 6 bases and J dropped 4; count of bases not matched to a gene: 6. Germline CDR1 and CDR2: MNHEY and SMNVEV (reference sequence). The CDR3 runs 14 residues.

This chain connects TRBV11-3 to TRBJ2-3; 12 bases fit TRBD1. V was clipped by 4 bases and J by 4 bases; unmatched bases: 6. From germline, CDR1 is SGHNT and CDR2 YENEEA. CDR3 length equals 16 residues. CDR3 in DNA: TGTGCCAGCAGCTCCGGGACAGGGGGCTTGGCAGATACGCAGTATTTT. It codes for CASSSGTGGLADTQYF.

The chain carries TRBV28 and TRBJ1-1; 7 bases are shared with TRBD1. Germline V lookup: CDR1 MDHEN, CDR2 SYDVKM. The V segment lost 5 bases and the J segment 9 bases; nucleotides outside the gene matches: 3. The CDR3 length is 11 residues. The CDR3 DNA reads as TGTGCCAGCAGTCAGAGGGGGCAAGCTTTCTTT. Protein sequence: CASSQRGQAFF.

This chain joins TRBV11-2 and TRBJ2-7; TRBD1 agrees at 9 bases. J lost 4 bases, V lost 4 bases, and 8 bases had no gene match. In germline, CDR1 is SGHAT, CDR2 FQNNGV. There are 15 residues in the CDR3. This CDR3 reads CASSSLPGQGYEQYF. Here the CDR3 DNA reads TGTGCCAGCAGCTCATTGCCGGGACAGGGTTACGAGCAGTACTTC.